Listed here is a single TCR beta chain. The table lists this clonotype with many counts. Its specific antigen is unknown. No base qualities exist here, and no much larger clone lies one base off it. The protocol used for the library was 5' RACE. The sequencer listed for this sample is NextSeq 500. In the TCR library protocol, unique molecular identifiers were attached to individual cDNA molecules to correct for PCR bias and sequencing error. TCR alpha and beta chains were both sequenced, and the abundances of alpha and beta sequences in each sample were closely correlated with each other. Per the authors' processing: Decombinator V4 was used to annotate TCR sequences for V gene, J gene and CDR3. Expanded TCRs were defined as changing significantly between any two time points under a Poisson model with p below 0.0001. TCR abundances were normalised to the total number of TCRs sequenced per sample and expressed as counts per million. TRAV1-2 paired with TRAJ12, TRAJ20 or TRAJ33 defined MAIT TCRs, while TRAV10 paired with TRAJ18 defined iNKT TCRs. VDJdb, accessed 1 November 2021, was searched for CMV, EBV and SARS-CoV-2 annotated TCRs, excluding TCRs annotated for multiple antigens. TCRdb took the public reads, trimmed them with fastp at Q25, ran MiXCR for clone calling and kept in-frame beta chains. A single entry per CDR3 protein holds the most common genes and DNA from its merged rows. TCRdb, rather than the study authors, made the V and J calls. This sample is represented by tens of thousands of distinct CDR3 sequences; around 10% of them were singletons. The ten largest clones represent 4.2% of the sample.

The source of the sample is a study of early T cells in non-severe SARS-CoV-2 infection (TCRdb year 2021). About the study as a whole: Bulk RNA from unsorted whole blood was used for TCR sequencing, so alpha and beta chains could not be paired. The full study reports these points: VDJdb matching was skewed toward anti-spike CD8 responses and likely underestimated virus-specific expansions, missing private and CD4 specificities.

The CDR3 numbers 17 residues from cysteine through phenylalanine. Only CDR3 DNA is held: 51 bases, read in frame from base 1. V is cut back by 0 bases and J by 10 bases, with 14 bases in the junction unmatched. CDR1 and CDR2 (ENHRY, SYGVKD) derive from the germline V gene. Set within a cohort of healthcare workers in London, UK, this nested case-control study involved weekly PCR testing of nasopharyngeal swabs along with blood sampling. Healthcare workers were recruited between 23 and 31 March 2020, during the week of the UK lockdown, and were followed weekly for up to roughly 16 weeks. Input material: whole blood. This TCR came from an adult who was a healthcare worker with PCR-confirmed SARS-CoV-2 infection or an uninfected control (not recorded which). The chain couples TRBV10-3 to TRBJ2-2, with 7 bases matching TRBD1. At the DNA level, the sequence is TGTGCCATCAGTGAGTCTGCCCGGGACAGATTCGTAGTGGAGCTGTTTTTT. It codes for CAISESARDRFVVELFF.